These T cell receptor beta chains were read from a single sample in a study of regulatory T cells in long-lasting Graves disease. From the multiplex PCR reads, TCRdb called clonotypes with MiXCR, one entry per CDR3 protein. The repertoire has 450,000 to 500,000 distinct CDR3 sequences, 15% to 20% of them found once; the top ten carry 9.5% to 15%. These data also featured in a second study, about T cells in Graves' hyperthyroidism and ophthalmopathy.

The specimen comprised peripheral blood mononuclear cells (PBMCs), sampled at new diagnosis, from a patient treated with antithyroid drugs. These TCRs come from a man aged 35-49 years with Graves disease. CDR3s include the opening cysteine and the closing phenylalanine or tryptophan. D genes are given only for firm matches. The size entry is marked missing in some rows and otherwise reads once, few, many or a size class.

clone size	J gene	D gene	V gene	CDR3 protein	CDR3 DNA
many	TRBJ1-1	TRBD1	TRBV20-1	CSARVDRVLGAFF	TGCAGTGCTAGAGTGGACAGGGTCCTTGGAGCTTTCTTT
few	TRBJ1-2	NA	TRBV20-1	CSAPTPSLGNGYTF	TGCAGTGCTCCGACCCCTTCGTTGGGGAATGGCTACACCTTC
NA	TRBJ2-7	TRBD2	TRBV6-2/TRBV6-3	CASSYGTRREQYF	TGTGCCAGCAGTTACGGGACTAGGCGTGAGCAGTACTTC
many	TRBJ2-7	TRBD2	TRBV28	CASSFPTRGSSYEQYF	TGTGCCAGCAGTTTCCCCACCCGCGGGAGCTCCTACGAGCAGTACTTC
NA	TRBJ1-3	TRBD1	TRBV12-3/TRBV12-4	CASSLDRGRRNTIYF	TGTGCCAGCAGTTTAGACAGGGGGAGGCGAAACACCATATATTTT
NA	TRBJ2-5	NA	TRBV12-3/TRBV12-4	CASSLGIRGSNETQYF	TGTGCCAGCAGTTTAGGAATTAGGGGTAGCAACGAGACCCAGTACTTC
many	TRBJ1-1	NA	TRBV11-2	CASSLSGLHTEAFF	TGTGCCAGCAGCCTCTCCGGGCTCCACACTGAAGCTTTCTTT
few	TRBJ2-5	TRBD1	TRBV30	CAWCLDREETQYF	TGTGCCTGGTGCCTGGACAGGGAAGAGACCCAGTACTTC
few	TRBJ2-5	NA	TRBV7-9	CASSHSGGQETQYF	TGTGCCAGCAGCCACTCAGGGGGGCAAGAGACCCAGTACTTC
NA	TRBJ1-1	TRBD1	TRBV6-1	CASRGTGVGTEAFF	TGTGCCAGCCGCGGGACAGGGGTGGGCACTGAAGCTTTCTTT
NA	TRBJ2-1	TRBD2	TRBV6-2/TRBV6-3	CASRHDSSGSRGAEQFF	TGTGCCAGCAGGCACGATTCTAGCGGGAGTCGTGGGGCTGAGCAGTTCTTC
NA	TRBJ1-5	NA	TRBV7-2	CASSLGQGGRQPQHF	TGTGCCAGCAGCTTAGGCCAGGGAGGCCGCCAGCCCCAGCATTTT
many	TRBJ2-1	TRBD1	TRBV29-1	CSVWGQGGDEQFF	TGCAGCGTTTGGGGACAGGGGGGAGATGAGCAGTTCTTC
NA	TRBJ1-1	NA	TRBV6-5	CASSYSIVNTEAFF	TGTGCCAGCAGTTACTCGATAGTGAACACTGAAGCTTTCTTT
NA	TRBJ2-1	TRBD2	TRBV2	CASTTSGSIDEQFF	TGTGCCAGTACCACTAGCGGGAGTATCGATGAGCAGTTCTTC
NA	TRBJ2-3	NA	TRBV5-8	CASSFRTPGADTQYF	TGTGCCAGCAGCTTTAGGACACCAGGGGCAGATACGCAGTATTTT
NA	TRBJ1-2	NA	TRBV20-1	CSAGSGLPANYGYTF	TGCAGTGCTGGCTCGGGACTCCCGGCTAACTATGGCTACACCTTC
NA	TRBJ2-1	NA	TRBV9	CASSVEVRQPNEQFF	TGTGCCAGCAGCGTAGAGGTTAGGCAGCCCAATGAGCAGTTCTTC
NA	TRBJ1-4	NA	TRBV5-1	CASSLERGQTNEKLFF	TGCGCCAGCAGCTTGGAGCGGGGGCAGACTAATGAAAAACTGTTTTTT
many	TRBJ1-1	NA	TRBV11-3	CASSAGSRGNTEAFF	TGTGCCAGCAGCGCCGGTTCTAGGGGGAACACTGAAGCTTTCTTT
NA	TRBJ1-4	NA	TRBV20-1	CSASPDGEEKLFF	TGCAGTGCAAGTCCTGACGGGGAAGAAAAACTGTTTTTT
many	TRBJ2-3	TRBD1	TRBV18	CASSDRGNADTQYF	TGTGCCAGCTCCGACAGGGGCAATGCAGATACGCAGTATTTT
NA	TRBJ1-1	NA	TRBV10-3	CATRARRGEAFF	TGTGCCACCCGGGCCCGAAGGGGTGAAGCTTTCTTT
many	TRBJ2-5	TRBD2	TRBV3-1	CASSQGAGKTQYF	TGTGCCAGCAGCCAAGGAGCGGGAAAGACCCAGTACTTC
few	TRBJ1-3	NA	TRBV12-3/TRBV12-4	CASRRAGSGNTIYF	TGTGCCAGCAGACGGGCGGGTTCTGGAAACACCATATATTTT
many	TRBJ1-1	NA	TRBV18	CASSPYTGSANTEAFF	TGTGCCAGCTCACCATATACAGGGTCTGCGAACACTGAAGCTTTCTTT
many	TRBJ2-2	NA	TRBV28	CASSRGDYTGELFF	TGTGCCAGCAGTCGAGGGGATTACACCGGGGAGCTGTTTTTT
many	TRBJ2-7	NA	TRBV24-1	CATSDSGAFYEQYF	TGTGCCACCAGTGATTCCGGGGCCTTCTACGAGCAGTACTTC
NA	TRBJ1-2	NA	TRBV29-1	CSFNRVFGGYTF	TGCAGCTTCAACAGGGTATTCGGAGGCTACACCTTC
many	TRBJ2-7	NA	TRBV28	CASNPSGRSSYEQYF	TGTGCCAGCAACCCATCGGGACGGAGCTCCTACGAGCAGTACTTC
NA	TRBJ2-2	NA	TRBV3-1	CAGSERGHDFSGELFF	TGTGCCGGCAGTGAAAGGGGACACGATTTTTCCGGGGAGCTGTTTTTT
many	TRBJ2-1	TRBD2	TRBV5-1	CASRTSVNNEQFF	TGCGCCAGCAGAACTAGCGTAAACAATGAGCAGTTCTTC
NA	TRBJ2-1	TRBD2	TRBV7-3	CASSTNLAGGSYNEQFF	TGTGCCAGCAGCACAAACCTAGCGGGAGGCAGCTACAATGAGCAGTTCTTC
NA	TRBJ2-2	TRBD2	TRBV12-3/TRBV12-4	CASSLTGGRAGELFF	TGTGCCAGCAGCTTGACTGGCGGGAGGGCCGGGGAGCTGTTTTTT
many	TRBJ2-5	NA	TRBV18	CASSPGQETQYF	TGTGCCAGCTCACCAGGCCAAGAGACCCAGTACTTC
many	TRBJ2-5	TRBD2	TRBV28	CASSLGREETQYF	TGTGCCAGCAGTTTAGGGCGGGAGGAGACCCAGTACTTC
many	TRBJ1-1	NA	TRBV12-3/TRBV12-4	CATRRGEGTEAFF	TGTGCCACCCGACGAGGGGAGGGTACTGAAGCTTTCTTT
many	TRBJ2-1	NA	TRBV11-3	CASSLAYEQFF	TGTGCCAGCAGCTTAGCCTATGAGCAGTTCTTC
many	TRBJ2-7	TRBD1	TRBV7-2	CASSGQAQSSYEQYF	TGTGCCAGCAGTGGACAGGCCCAAAGCTCCTACGAGCAGTACTTC
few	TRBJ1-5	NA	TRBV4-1	CASSQSQGSGQPQHF	TGCGCCAGCAGCCAGTCCCAGGGTTCAGGTCAGCCCCAGCATTTT
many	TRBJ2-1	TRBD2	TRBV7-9	CASSSPGLAANEQFF	TGTGCCAGCAGCTCACCGGGACTAGCTGCCAATGAGCAGTTCTTC
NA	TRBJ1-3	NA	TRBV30	CAWSVRRYSGNTIYF	TGTGCCTGGAGTGTACGGAGGTACTCTGGAAACACCATATATTTT
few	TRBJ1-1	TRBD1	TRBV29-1	CSVEDTGGRTEAFF	TGCAGCGTTGAAGATACAGGGGGTCGCACTGAAGCTTTCTTT
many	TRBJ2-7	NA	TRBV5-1	CASSINFGTRSSYEQYF	TGCGCCAGCAGTATAAATTTTGGGACGAGGAGCTCCTACGAGCAGTACTTC
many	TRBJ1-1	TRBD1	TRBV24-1	CATSEAGTGVGAFF	TGTGCCACCAGTGAGGCCGGGACAGGGGTGGGCGCTTTCTTT
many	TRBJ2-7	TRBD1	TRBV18	CASSPGQTYEQYF	TGTGCCAGCAGCCCGGGACAGACCTACGAGCAGTACTTC
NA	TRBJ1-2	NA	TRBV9	CASSVEPGRPPLGGYTF	TGTGCCAGCAGCGTAGAACCAGGGCGGCCCCCGCTGGGCGGCTACACCTTC
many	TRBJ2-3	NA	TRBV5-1	CASSLAGGQSDTQYF	TGCGCCAGCAGCTTGGCCGGGGGACAGTCAGATACGCAGTATTTT
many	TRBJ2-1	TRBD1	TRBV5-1	CASRLRQGSEQFF	TGCGCCAGTCGACTCCGACAGGGAAGTGAGCAGTTCTTC
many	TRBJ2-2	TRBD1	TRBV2	CASSPPGQGYTGELFF	TGTGCCAGCAGCCCTCCGGGACAGGGATACACCGGGGAGCTGTTTTTT
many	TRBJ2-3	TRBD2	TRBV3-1	CASSPGLAGDDTQYF	TGTGCCAGCAGCCCTGGACTAGCGGGAGATGATACGCAGTATTTT
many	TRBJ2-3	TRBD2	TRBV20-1	CSAREPSGRVPDTQYF	TGCAGTGCTAGAGAACCTAGCGGGAGGGTGCCAGATACGCAGTATTTT
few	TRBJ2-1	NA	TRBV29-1	CSVERRERSENEQFF	TGCAGCGTTGAACGTCGGGAGAGGTCAGAAAATGAGCAGTTCTTC